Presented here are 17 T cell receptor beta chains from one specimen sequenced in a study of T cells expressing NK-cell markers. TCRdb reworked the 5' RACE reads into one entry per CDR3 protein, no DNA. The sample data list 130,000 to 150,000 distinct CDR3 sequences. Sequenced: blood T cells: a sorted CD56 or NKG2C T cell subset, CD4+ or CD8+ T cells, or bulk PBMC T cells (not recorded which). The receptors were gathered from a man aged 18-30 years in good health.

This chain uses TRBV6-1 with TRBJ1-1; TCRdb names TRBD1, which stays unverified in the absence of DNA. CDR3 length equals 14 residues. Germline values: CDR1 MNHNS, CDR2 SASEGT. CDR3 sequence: CASSPYGANTEAFF.

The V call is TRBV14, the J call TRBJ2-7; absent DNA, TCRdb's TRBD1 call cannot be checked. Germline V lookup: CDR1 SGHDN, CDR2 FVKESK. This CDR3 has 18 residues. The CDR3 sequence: CASSQGTGDLTPPYEQYF. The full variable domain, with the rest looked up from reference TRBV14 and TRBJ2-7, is EAGVTQFPSHSVIEKGQTVTLRCDPISGHDNLYWYRRVMGKEIKFLLHFVKESKQDESGMPNNRFLAERTGGTYSTLKVQPAELEDSGVYFCASSQGTGDLTPPYEQYFGPGTRLTVT.

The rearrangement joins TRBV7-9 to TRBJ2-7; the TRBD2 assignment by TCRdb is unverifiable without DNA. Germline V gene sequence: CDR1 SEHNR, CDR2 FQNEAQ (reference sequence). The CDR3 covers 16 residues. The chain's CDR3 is CASSLRTSGTSYEQYF.

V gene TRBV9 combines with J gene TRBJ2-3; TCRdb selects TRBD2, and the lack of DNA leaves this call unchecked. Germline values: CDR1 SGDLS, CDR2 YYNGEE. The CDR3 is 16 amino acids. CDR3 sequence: CASSRTSGGQTDTQYF.

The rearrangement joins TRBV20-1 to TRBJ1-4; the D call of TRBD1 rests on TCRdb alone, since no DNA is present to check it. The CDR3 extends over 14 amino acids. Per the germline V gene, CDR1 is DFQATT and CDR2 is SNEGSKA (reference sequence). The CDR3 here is CSARVSLDTVQLFF.

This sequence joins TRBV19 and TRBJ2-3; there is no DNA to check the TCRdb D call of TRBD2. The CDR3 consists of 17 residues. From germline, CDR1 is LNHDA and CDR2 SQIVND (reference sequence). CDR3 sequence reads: CASSGSVGQPVTDTQYF.

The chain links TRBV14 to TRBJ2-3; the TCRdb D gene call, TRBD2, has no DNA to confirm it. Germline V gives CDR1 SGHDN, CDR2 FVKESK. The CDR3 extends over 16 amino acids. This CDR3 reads CASSQGLAEGTDTQYF.

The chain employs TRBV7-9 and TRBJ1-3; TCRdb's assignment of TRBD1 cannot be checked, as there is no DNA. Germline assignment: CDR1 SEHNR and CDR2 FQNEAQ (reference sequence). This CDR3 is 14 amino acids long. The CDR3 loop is CASSLGAGRNTIYF. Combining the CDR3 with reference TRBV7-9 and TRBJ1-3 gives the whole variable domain DTGVSQNPRHKITKRGQNVTFRCDPISEHNRLYWYRQTLGQGPEFLTYFQNEAQLEKSRLLSDRFSAERPKGSFSTLEIQRTEQGDSAMYLCASSLGAGRNTIYFGEGSWLTVV.

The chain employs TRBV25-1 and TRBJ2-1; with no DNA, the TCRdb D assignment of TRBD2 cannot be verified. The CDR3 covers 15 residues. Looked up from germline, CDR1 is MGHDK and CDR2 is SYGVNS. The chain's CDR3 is CASEVGTSAYNEQFF.

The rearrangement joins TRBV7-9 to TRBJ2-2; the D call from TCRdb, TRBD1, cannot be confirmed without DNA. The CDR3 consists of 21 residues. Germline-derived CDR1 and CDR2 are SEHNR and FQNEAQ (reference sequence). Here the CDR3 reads CASSSSRRDRELIAATGELFF.

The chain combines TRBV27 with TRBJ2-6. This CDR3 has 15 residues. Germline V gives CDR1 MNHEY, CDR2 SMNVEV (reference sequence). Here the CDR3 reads CASSLGVSGANVLTF.

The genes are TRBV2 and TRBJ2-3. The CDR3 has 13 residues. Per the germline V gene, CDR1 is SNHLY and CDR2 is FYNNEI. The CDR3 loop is CASRVGATDTQYF.

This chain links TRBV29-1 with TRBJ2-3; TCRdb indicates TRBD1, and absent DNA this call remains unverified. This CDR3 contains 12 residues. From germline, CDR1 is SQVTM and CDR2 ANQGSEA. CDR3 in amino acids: CSVVTGADTQYF.

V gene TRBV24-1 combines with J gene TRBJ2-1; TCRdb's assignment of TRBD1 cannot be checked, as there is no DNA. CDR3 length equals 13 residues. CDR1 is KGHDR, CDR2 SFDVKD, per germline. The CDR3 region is CAATGAAGNEQFF.

The CDR3 region is CASTESPGADYEQYF. V usage is TRBV6-1 and J usage is TRBJ2-7; TCRdb names TRBD2, which stays unverified in the absence of DNA. Germline V gene sequence: CDR1 MNHNS, CDR2 SASEGT. The CDR3 loop spans 15 amino acids.

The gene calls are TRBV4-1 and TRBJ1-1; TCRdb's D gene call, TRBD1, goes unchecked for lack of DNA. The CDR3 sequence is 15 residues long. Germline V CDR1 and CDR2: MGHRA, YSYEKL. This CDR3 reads CASSQVVQGRTEAFF.

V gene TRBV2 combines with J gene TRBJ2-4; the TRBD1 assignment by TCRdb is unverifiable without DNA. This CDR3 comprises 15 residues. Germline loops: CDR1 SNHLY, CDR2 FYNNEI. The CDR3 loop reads CASIPGYAAKNIQYF. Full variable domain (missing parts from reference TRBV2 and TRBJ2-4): EPEVTQTPSHQVTQMGQEVILRCVPISNHLYFYWYRQILGQKVEFLVSFYNNEISEKSEIFDDQFSVERPDGSNFTLKIRSTKLEDSAMYFCASIPGYAAKNIQYFGAGTRLSVL.